The source of this T cell receptor (beta chain) is a study of CD4 T cells in relation to SARS-CoV-2 and coronaviruses. Study context: A couple of subjects were Hispanic; patients were seven or eight males and a handful of females.

With respect to this clone: The antigen is undetermined.

The repertoire was sequenced with immunoSEQ multiplex PCR; TCRdb's copy has only in-frame clones and lacks some. The sample gives about 47,000 clones, approximately 80% of which show up once; more than 1.4% is in the top ten. The germline gives CDR1 SEHNR, CDR2 FQNEAQ (reference sequence). The CDR3 is made up of 13 amino acids. V dropped 5 bases and J dropped 2 bases, with 9 bases sitting between them. This TCR came from an adult with COVID-19. Sequencing was done on a sample of naive CD4+ T cells from PBMCs, cultured in vitro. Described subset: naive CD4+ T cells isolated by negative enrichment. V gene TRBV7-9 combines with J gene TRBJ2-5; the D is unclear. The CDR3 coding sequence is TGTGCCAGCAGCCCCCTGGCGCAAGAGACCCAGTACTTC. Protein: CASSPLAQETQYF.